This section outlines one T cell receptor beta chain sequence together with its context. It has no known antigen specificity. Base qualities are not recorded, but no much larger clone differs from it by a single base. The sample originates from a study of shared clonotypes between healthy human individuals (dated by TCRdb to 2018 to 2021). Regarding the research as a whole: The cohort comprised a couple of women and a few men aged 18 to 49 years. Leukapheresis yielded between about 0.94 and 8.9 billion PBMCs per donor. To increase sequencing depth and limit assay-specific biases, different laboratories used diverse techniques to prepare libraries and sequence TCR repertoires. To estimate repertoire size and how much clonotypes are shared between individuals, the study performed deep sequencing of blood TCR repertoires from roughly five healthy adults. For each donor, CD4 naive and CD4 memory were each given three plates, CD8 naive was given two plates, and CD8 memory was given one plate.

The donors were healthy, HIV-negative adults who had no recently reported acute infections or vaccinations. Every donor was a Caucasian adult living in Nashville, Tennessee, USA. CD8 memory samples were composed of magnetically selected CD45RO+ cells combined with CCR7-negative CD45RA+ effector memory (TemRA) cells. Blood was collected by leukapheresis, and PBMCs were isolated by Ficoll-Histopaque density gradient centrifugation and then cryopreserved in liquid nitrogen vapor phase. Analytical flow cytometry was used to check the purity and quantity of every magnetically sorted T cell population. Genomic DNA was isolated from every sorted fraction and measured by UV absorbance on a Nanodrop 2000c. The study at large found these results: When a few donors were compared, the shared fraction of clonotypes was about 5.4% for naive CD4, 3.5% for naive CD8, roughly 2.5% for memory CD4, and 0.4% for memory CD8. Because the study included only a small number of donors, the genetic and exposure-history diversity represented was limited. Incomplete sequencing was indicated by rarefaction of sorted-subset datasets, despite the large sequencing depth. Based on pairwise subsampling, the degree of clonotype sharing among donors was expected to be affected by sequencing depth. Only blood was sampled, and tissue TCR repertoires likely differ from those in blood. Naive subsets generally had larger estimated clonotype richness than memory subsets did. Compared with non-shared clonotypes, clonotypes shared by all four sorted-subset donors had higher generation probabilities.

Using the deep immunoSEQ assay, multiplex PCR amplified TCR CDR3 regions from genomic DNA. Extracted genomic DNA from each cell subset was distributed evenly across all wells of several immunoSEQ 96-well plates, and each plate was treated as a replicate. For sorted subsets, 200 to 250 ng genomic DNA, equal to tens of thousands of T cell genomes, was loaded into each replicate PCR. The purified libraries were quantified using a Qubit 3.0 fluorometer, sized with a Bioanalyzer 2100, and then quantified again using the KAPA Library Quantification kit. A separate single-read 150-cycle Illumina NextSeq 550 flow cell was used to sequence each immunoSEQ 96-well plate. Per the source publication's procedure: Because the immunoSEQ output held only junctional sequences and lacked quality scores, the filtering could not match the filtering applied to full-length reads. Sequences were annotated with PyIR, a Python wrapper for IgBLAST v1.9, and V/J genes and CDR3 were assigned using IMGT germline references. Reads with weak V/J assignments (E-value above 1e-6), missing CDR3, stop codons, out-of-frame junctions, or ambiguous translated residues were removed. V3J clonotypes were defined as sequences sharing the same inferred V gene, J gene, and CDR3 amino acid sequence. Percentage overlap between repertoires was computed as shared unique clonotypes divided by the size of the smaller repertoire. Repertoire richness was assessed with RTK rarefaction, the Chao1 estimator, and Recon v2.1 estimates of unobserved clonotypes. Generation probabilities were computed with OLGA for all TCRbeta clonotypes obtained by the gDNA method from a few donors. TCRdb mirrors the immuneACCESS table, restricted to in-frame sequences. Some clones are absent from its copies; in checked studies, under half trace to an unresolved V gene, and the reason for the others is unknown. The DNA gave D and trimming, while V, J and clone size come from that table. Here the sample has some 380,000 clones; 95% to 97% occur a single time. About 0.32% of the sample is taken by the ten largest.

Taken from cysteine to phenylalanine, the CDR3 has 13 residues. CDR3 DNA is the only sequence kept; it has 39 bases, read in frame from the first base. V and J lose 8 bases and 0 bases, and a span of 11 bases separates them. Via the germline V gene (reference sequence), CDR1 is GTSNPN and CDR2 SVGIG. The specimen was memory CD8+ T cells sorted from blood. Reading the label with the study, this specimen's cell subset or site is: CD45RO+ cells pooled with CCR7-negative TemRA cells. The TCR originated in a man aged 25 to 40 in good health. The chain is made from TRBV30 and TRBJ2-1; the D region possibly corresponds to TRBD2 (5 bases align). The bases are TGTGCCGGTAGCGCGAGCTCCTACAATGAGCAGTTCTTC. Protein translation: CAGSASSYNEQFF.